The present entry profiles one TCR beta chain with its context. Its cognate antigen is unknown. TCRdb's copy holds only in-frame clones and misses some; the assay was immunoSEQ multiplex PCR. The sample gives over 200,000 clones, approximately 87% of which show up once; 5.5% to 6.5% is in the top ten. The sample originates from a study of cytomegalovirus exposure and HLA in healthy donors. Points from the study as a whole: According to the study, around 180 TCR beta chains were cytomegalovirus-associated.

V trimming: 6 bases; J trimming: 2 bases; junction bases outside the gene matches: 11. The V gene's germline CDR1 is SGHDT and CDR2 YYEEEE. The CDR3 spans 16 residues. The rearrangement uses TRBV5-6 and TRBJ2-3; 8 bases are shared with TRBD2. This sequence originates from a woman aged 18-29 years in good health and CMV-seronegative. Sequencing used PBMCs. The CDR3 region has the DNA TGTGCCAGCACCCTCGGACTAGCCCATTCCACAGATACGCAGTATTTT. This encodes CASTLGLAHSTDTQYF.